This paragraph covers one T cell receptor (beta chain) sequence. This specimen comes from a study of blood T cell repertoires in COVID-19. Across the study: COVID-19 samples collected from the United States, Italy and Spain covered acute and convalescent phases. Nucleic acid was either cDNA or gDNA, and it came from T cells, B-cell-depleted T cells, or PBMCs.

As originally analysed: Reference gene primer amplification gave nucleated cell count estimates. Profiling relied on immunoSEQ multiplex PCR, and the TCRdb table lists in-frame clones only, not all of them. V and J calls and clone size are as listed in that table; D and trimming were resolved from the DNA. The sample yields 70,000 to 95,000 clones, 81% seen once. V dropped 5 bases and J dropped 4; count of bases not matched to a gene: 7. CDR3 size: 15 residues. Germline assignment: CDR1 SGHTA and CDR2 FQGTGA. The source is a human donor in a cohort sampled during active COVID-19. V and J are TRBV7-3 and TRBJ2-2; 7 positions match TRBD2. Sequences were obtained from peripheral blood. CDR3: CASSPPGGGTGELFF. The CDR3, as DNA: TGTGCCAGCAGCCCTCCTGGCGGGGGCACCGGGGAGCTGTTTTTT.